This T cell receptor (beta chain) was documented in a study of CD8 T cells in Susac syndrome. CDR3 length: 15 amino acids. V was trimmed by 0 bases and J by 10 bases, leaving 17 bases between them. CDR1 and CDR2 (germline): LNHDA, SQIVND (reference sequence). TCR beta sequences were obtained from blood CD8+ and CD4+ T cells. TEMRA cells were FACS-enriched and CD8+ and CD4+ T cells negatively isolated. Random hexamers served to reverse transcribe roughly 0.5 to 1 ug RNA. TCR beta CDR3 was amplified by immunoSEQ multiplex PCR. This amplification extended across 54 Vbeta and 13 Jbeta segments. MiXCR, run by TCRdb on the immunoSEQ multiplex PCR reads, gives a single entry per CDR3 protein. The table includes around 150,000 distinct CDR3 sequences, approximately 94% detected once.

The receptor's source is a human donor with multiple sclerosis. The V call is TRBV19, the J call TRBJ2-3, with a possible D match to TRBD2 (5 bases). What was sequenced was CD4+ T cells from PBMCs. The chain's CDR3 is CASSIDLAAPAPQYF. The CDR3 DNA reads TGTGCCAGTAGTATAGATCTAGCAGCTCCCGCTCCGCAGTATTTT.